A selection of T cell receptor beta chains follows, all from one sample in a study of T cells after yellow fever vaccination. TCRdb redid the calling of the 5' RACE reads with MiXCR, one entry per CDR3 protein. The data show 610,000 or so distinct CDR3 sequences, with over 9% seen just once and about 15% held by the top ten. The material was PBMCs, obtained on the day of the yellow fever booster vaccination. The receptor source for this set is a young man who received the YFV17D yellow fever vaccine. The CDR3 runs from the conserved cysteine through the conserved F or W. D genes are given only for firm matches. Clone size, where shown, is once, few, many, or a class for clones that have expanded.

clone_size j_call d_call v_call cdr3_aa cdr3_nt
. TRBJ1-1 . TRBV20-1 CSASSGRKNTEAFF TGCAGTGCTAGTTCAGGCCGGAAGAACACTGAAGCTTTCTTT
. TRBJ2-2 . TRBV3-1 CASSLPGGIRGTGELFF TGTGCCAGCAGCCTCCCCGGCGGTATACGGGGCACCGGGGAGCTGTTTTTT
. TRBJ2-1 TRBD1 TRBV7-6 CASSDPGHGGTGGDEQFF TGTGCCAGCAGCGACCCCGGACATGGTGGGACAGGGGGCGATGAGCAGTTCTTC
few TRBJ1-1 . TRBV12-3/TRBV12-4 CASSFTPMTEAFF TGTGCCAGCAGTTTCACCCCGATGACTGAAGCTTTCTTT
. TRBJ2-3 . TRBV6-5 CASSYPRDSISTQYF TGTGCCAGCAGTTATCCTCGGGACTCAATAAGTACGCAGTATTTT
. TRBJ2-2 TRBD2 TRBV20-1 CSAAAGPWGGELFF TGCAGTGCCGCAGCGGGACCGTGGGGCGGGGAGCTGTTTTTT
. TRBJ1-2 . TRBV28 CASRGPDPIYGYTF TGTGCCAGCAGGGGCCCAGATCCGATCTATGGCTACACCTTC
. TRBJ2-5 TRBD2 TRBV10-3 CAISLGTSGSNTPQTQYF TGTGCCATCAGTCTAGGGACTAGCGGGAGTAATACCCCCCAGACCCAGTACTTC
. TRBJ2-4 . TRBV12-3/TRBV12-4 CASRMDSLGSKNIQYF TGTGCCAGCAGGATGGACAGCCTGGGGAGCAAAAACATTCAGTACTTC
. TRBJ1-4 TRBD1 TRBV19 CASSVGTGKEKLFF TGTGCCAGTAGTGTCGGGACAGGGAAAGAAAAACTGTTTTTT
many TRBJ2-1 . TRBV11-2 CASSLAHGTYNEQFF TGTGCCAGCAGCTTAGCGCACGGAACCTACAATGAGCAGTTCTTC
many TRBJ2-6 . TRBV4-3 CASSHLREMTGANVLTF TGCGCCAGCAGCCACTTGCGGGAAATGACTGGGGCCAACGTCCTGACTTTC
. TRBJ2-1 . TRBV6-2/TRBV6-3 CASRPGGYNEQFF TGTGCCAGCCGGCCAGGAGGGTACAATGAGCAGTTCTTC
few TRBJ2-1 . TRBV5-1 CASSLMGLYNEQFF TGCGCCAGCAGCTTAATGGGACTGTACAATGAGCAGTTCTTC
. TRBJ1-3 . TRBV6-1 CASLSRGSGNTIYF TGTGCCAGCCTTTCCCGGGGCTCTGGAAACACCATATATTTT
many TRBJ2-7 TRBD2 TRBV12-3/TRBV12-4 CASREALAGFYEQYF TGTGCCAGCAGGGAGGCGTTAGCGGGTTTCTACGAGCAGTACTTC
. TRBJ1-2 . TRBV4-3 CASSQGTATNYGYTF TGCGCCAGCAGCCAAGGGACAGCTACTAACTATGGCTACACCTTC
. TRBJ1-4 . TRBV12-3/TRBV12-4 CASSPAALNEKLFF TGTGCCAGCAGTCCGGCAGCCCTTAATGAAAAACTGTTTTTT
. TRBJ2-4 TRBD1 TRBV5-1 CASSYYTGGQNIQYF TGCGCCAGCAGCTACTACACAGGGGGACAAAACATTCAGTACTTC
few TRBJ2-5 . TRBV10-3 CAISDTRGPETQYF TGTGCCATCAGTGATACGAGAGGACCAGAGACCCAGTACTTC
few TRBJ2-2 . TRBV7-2 CASSLEGAVGELFF TGTGCCAGCAGCTTAGAGGGTGCAGTTGGGGAGCTGTTTTTT
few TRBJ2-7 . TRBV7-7 CAGYLDDEQYF TGTGCTGGCTACCTGGACGACGAGCAGTACTTC
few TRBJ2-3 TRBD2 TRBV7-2 CASSYTSGIDTQYF TGTGCCAGCAGTTATACTAGCGGGATTGATACGCAGTATTTT
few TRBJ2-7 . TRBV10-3 CAISESNGQAVGYEQYF TGTGCCATCAGTGAGTCGAATGGGCAGGCAGTAGGCTACGAGCAGTACTTC
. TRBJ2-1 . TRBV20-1 CSARDRGDKQFF TGCAGTGCTAGAGATAGAGGGGACAAGCAGTTCTTC
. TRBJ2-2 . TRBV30 CAWSVLLRSGELFF TGTGCCTGGAGTGTATTGCTTAGGAGCGGGGAGCTGTTTTTT
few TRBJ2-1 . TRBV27 CASSLSGVAVLNEQFF TGTGCCAGCAGTTTATCGGGGGTGGCAGTCTTGAATGAGCAGTTCTTC
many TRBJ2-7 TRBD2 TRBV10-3 CAIRDSGSSGEQYF TGTGCCATCAGGGATAGCGGGAGTTCAGGGGAGCAGTACTTC
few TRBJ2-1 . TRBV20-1 CSASEDLYNEQFF TGCAGTGCTAGCGAGGACCTCTACAATGAGCAGTTCTTC
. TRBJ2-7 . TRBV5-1 CASSKEGRAAAEQYF TGCGCCAGCAGCAAAGAGGGACGCGCGGCGGCCGAGCAGTACTTC
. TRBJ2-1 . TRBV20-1 CSAAGGTNEQFF TGCAGTGCAGCCGGGGGTACAAATGAGCAGTTCTTC
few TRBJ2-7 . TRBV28 CASRKKGTYEQYF TGTGCCAGCCGCAAAAAGGGGACCTACGAGCAGTACTTC
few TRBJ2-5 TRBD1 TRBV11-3 CASSLEGQLGETQYF TGTGCCAGCAGCTTAGAGGGACAGCTGGGTGAGACCCAGTACTTC
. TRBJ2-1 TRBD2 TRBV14 CASSPDTSGYNEQFF TGTGCCAGCAGCCCAGACACTAGCGGGTACAATGAGCAGTTCTTC
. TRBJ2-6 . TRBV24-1 CATNKGGYSGANVLTF TGTGCCACCAACAAGGGAGGATACTCTGGGGCCAACGTCCTGACTTTC
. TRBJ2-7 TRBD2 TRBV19 CASSGTRRTSGPGSYEQYF TGTGCCAGTTCCGGGACCAGGAGGACTAGCGGACCGGGGTCCTACGAGCAGTACTTC
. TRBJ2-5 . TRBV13 CASSLELESQETQYF TGTGCCAGCAGCTTAGAGTTAGAGAGCCAAGAGACCCAGTACTTC
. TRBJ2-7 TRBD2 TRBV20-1 CSAIAGGPYEQYF TGCAGTGCTATAGCGGGAGGGCCCTACGAGCAGTACTTC
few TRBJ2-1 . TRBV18 CASSPLQGGLLNEQFF TGTGCCAGCTCACCCCTACAGGGGGGGCTTCTCAATGAGCAGTTCTTC
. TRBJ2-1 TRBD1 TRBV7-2 CASSPRLGQRNNEQFF TGTGCCAGCAGCCCGCGGCTGGGACAGCGGAACAATGAGCAGTTCTTC
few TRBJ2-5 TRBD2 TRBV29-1 CSVDLGGDQETQYF TGCAGCGTTGATCTCGGGGGGGATCAAGAGACCCAGTACTTC
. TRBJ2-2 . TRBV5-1 CASSPRGRPGELFF TGCGCCAGCAGCCCCAGAGGGCGCCCCGGGGAGCTGTTTTTT
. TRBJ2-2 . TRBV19 CASTMTGGRKGTGELFF TGTGCCAGTACTATGACTGGGGGCCGAAAGGGCACCGGGGAGCTGTTTTTT
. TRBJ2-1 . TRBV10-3 CAISESMRDNEQFF TGTGCCATCAGTGAGTCGATGCGGGACAATGAGCAGTTCTTC
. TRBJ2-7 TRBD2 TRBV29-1 CSVGPVLAGGSNEQYF TGCAGCGTTGGCCCTGTACTAGCGGGAGGGAGTAACGAGCAGTACTTC
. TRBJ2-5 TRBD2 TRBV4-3 CASSQDLTSGVQETQYF TGCGCCAGCAGCCAAGATTTAACTAGCGGGGTACAAGAGACCCAGTACTTC